One sample yielded the 13 T cell receptor beta chains listed below, sequenced in a study of the immune and genomic landscape of osteosarcoma. Generated by immunoSEQ multiplex PCR, the TCRdb table keeps only in-frame clones and is missing some. The data contain approximately 1,500 clones, just under 75% of them seen just once; the ten biggest clones take up 35% to 45%. Sequencing was performed on metastatic tumor tissue from the lung. These receptors were taken from a woman in her 30s with osteosarcoma.

This clone has just a few counts. The chain combines TRBV27 with TRBJ2-7; the match to TRBD2 covers 7 bases. The CDR3 totals 14 residues. Germline loops: CDR1 MNHEY, CDR2 SMNVEV (reference sequence). V shed 3 bases and J 3 bases; nucleotides not matched to a gene: 5. This CDR3 reads CASSLGSSGYEQYF. The CDR3 DNA reads TGTGCCAGCAGTTTGGGGTCTAGCGGCTACGAGCAGTACTTC.

This clone appeared a few times. The genes are TRBV19 and TRBJ2-5; D not resolved. This CDR3 has 13 amino acids. In germline, CDR1 is LNHDA, CDR2 SQIVND (reference sequence). Trimming stripped 6 bases from V and 5 bases from J, with 13 bases between. CDR3 sequence reads: CASSLTVGETQYF. The CDR3 DNA is TGTGCCAGTAGCCTGACGGTAGGGGAGACCCAGTACTTC.

This clone has a handful of counts. The chain carries TRBV10-3 and TRBJ1-2; D is possibly TRBD1 (5 bases). The CDR3 covers 13 residues. The germline V and J ends were trimmed by 3 bases and 2 bases, with 7 bases remaining between them. CDR1 is ENHRY and CDR2 is SYGVKD in the germline V gene. CDR3 protein: CAISDEGNYGYTF. Here the CDR3 DNA reads TGTGCCATCAGTGATGAGGGGAACTATGGCTACACCTTC.

This clone occurred once. The J gene is TRBJ1-2, the V gene TRBV5-5, with D maybe TRBD1 (6 bases). The CDR3 sequence is 14 residues long. The germline V and J ends were trimmed by 4 bases and 7 bases, with 17 bases remaining between them. Germline V gene data show CDR1 as SGHKS and CDR2 as YYEKEE (reference sequence). The CDR3 loop is CASSTLQGNFGYTF. The CDR3 DNA is TGTGCCAGCAGCACCCTGCAGGGGAATTTTGGCTACACCTTC.

Concerning this clone: Within the sample, other DNA sequences also encode this same CDR3. The V and J genes are TRBV19 and TRBJ2-7; 7 positions agree with TRBD1. CDR1 and CDR2 (germline): LNHDA, SQIVND (reference sequence). Trimming cost V 3 bases and J 2 bases; bases outside gene matches: 4. The CDR3 consists of 14 residues. The CDR3 DNA is TGTGCCAGTAGTATGGGAACAGGGGCCTACGAGCAGTACTTC. It specifies CASSMGTGAYEQYF.

The J gene is TRBJ2-7, the V gene TRBV10-3; 9 bases are shared with TRBD1. J was trimmed by 2 bases and V by 5 bases; bases with no gene match: 7. CDR1 ENHRY and CDR2 SYGVKD come from the germline V gene. The length of the CDR3 is 15 residues. The CDR3 reads CAISQLGQGTYEQYF. In nucleotides, the CDR3 is TGTGCCATCAGTCAGCTGGGACAGGGAACCTACGAGCAGTACTTC.

This clone was detected only once. The chain couples TRBV28 to TRBJ1-1; 7 positions match TRBD1. The trim removed 6 bases at V and 1 base at J, leaving 5 bases unmatched. The CDR3 runs 14 residues. Germline CDR1 is MDHEN and CDR2 is SYDVKM. CDR3 DNA: TGTGCCAGCAGAACGACAGGGCCGAACACTGAAGCTTTCTTT. Encoded protein: CASRTTGPNTEAFF.

The chain carries TRBV11-2 and TRBJ1-1, with D tentatively TRBD1 (5 bases). The CDR3 has 15 residues. Trimming took off 2 bases at V and 4 bases at J, with 14 bases between the two ends. Germline V gene lookup returns CDR1 SGHAT and CDR2 FQNNGV. CDR3 loop: CASSLTAGYPTEAFF. The CDR3, as DNA: TGTGCCAGCAGCTTAACGGCAGGGTACCCCACTGAAGCTTTCTTT.

The rearrangement joins TRBV10-3 to TRBJ1-5; the D is unclear. The CDR3 extends over 12 amino acids. V lost 0 bases to trimming and J lost 9 bases, with 6 bases between them. The germline V gene encodes CDR1 ENHRY and CDR2 SYGVKD. CDR3 in amino acids: CAISESTGPQHF. The CDR3 DNA reads TGTGCCATCAGTGAGTCGACTGGGCCCCAGCATTTT.

The V and J genes are TRBV6-5 and TRBJ2-1; TRBD1 or TRBD2 may be the D gene (5 bases each). The V and J ends lost 6 bases and 3 bases respectively, with 12 bases between them. CDR1 is MNHEY, CDR2 SVGAGI, per germline. The CDR3 runs to 14 residues. CDR3 bases: TGTGCCAGCAGCTCCGGGACCAACTACAATGAGCAGTTCTTC. Translating it yields CASSSGTNYNEQFF.

This chain uses TRBV6-5 with TRBJ1-6, with D perhaps matching TRBD1 (5 bases). CDR1 and CDR2 from the germline V gene are MNHEY and SVGAGI. Trimming took off 4 bases at V and 7 bases at J, with 11 bases between the two ends. The CDR3 contains 14 residues. CDR3: CASSFQGENSPLHF. The CDR3 bases are TGTGCCAGCAGTTTTCAGGGCGAAAATTCACCCCTCCACTTT.

J is TRBJ2-1 and V is TRBV6-1; TRBD2 matches at 11 bases. Germline V gene data show CDR1 as MNHNS and CDR2 as SASEGT. V was pared by 2 bases and J by 2 bases, with 2 bases of the junction left unmatched. This CDR3 region has 16 residues. The CDR3 nucleotides read TGTGCCAGCAGTGAATGGACTAGCGGGCCCTACAATGAGCAGTTCTTC. This codes for CASSEWTSGPYNEQFF.

The V and J genes are TRBV27 and TRBJ1-2; a possible D gene is TRBD1 (6 bases). The germline V and J ends were trimmed by 5 bases and 4 bases, with 11 bases remaining between them. CDR1 MNHEY and CDR2 SMNVEV come from the germline V gene (reference sequence). The CDR3 is 13 amino acids. The CDR3 sequence: CASSTGPAYGYTF. The CDR3 bases are TGTGCCAGCAGTACAGGGCCGGCCTATGGCTACACCTTC.